What follows is one T cell receptor beta chain and its context. These data are taken from a study of CD8 T cells in Susac syndrome. V was clipped by 6 bases and J by 6 bases, with 18 bases between them. The CDR3 totals 14 residues. The germline V gene encodes CDR1 SGHTA and CDR2 FQGNSA. When the RNA was reverse transcribed, random hexamers were used with an input of roughly 0.45 to 1 ug. TCRdb reprocessed the immunoSEQ multiplex PCR reads via MiXCR and lists one record per CDR3 protein. The sample shows 95,000 to 150,000 distinct CDR3 sequences, around 96% of them seen only once. The receptor comes from a human donor with Susac syndrome. Sequencing used CD4+ T cells from PBMCs. The chain links TRBV7-2 to TRBJ2-7; D is perhaps TRBD1 or TRBD2 (5 bases each). CDR3 sequence reads: CASRLEQGVSEQYF. The CDR3 coding sequence is TGTGCCAGCAGACTAGAGCAGGGAGTGAGCGAGCAGTACTTC.